This T cell receptor beta chain was recorded in a study of radiotherapy plus CTLA-4 blockade in lung cancer. Study observations and caveats: Radiotherapy plus ipilimumab was followed by expansion in blood of tumor-derived TCR clones. Reports state that early shifts in blood T cell clones, with interferon-beta, best predicted response.

Profiling relied on immunoSEQ multiplex PCR, and the TCRdb table lists in-frame clones only, not all of them. The table includes tens of thousands of clones, around 85% detected once. Of note for this clone: What it binds is unknown.

This CDR3 has 15 amino acids. Germline CDR1 MNHEY, CDR2 SVGAGI. The J segment lost 2 bases and the V segment lost 9 bases, leaving 10 bases of the junction unmatched. Sequenced material: peripheral blood, taken from a patient treated with radiotherapy plus ipilimumab. The sequence came from a human donor with non-small cell lung cancer whose response to radiotherapy plus ipilimumab could not be evaluated. V gene TRBV6-5 combines with J gene TRBJ1-5, with 7 nucleotides matching TRBD1. The CDR3 loop reads CASRATGTGNQPQHF. In DNA, the CDR3 is TGTGCCAGTAGAGCCACCGGGACAGGCAATCAGCCCCAGCATTTT.